This TCR beta chain originates from a study of blood T cell repertoires in COVID-19. Study details: The cDNA or gDNA used as material had been derived from T cells, B-cell-depleted T cells, or PBMCs.

Assay used: immunoSEQ multiplex PCR; TCRdb lists only in-frame clones, some missing. The repertoire has some 370,000 clones, around 87% of them found once; the top ten carry more than 9%. The TCR was taken from a woman in her twenties or thirties with COVID-19, enrolled during active disease. The source material was peripheral blood.

CDR3 region: CASSPHRGRATDTQYF. For the CDR3, the DNA is TGTGCCAGCAGCCCGCACAGGGGGCGAGCCACAGATACGCAGTATTTT. The genes are TRBV14 and TRBJ2-3; 9 bases align to TRBD1. V gave up 4 bases and J gave up 2 bases; unmatched junction bases: 7. Germline CDR1 SGHDN, CDR2 FVKESK. The CDR3 sequence is 16 residues long. Looking up the rest from reference TRBV14 and TRBJ2-3 gives the full variable domain: EAGVTQFPSHSVIEKGQTVTLRCDPISGHDNLYWYRRVMGKEIKFLLHFVKESKQDESGMPNNRFLAERTGGTYSTLKVQPAELEDSGVYFCASSPHRGRATDTQYFGPGTRLTVL.